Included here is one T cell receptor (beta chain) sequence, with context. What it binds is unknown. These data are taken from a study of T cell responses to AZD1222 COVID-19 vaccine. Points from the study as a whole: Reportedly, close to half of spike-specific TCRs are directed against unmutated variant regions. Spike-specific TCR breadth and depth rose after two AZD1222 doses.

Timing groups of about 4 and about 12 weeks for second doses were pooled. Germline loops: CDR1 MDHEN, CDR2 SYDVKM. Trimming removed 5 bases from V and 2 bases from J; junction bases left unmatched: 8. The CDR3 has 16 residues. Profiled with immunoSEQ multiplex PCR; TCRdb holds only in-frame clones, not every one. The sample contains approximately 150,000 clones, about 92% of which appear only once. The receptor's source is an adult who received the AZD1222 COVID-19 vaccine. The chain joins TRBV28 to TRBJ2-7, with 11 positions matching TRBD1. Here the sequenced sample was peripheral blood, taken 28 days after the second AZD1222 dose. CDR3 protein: CASSPIPGQGAYEQYF. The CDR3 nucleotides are TGTGCCAGCAGTCCAATACCGGGACAGGGGGCCTACGAGCAGTACTTC.